Presented here are 21 T cell receptor beta chains from one specimen sequenced in a study of CD8+ T cells in alopecia areata listed by TCRdb under 2018. The sample's time point, from its label and the paper: roughly 24 weeks on oral tofacitinib. Sample treatment or condition, as interpreted from the label and publication: oral pan-JAK inhibitor, 5-10 mg twice daily. Library generation was performed with the immunoSEQ multiplex PCR assay. RNA was extracted from all samples and reverse transcribed into cDNA as template for TCR sequencing. This is the immuneACCESS table as TCRdb keeps it, with only in-frame sequences that have V and J called. A part of the clones is gone; compared with another copy, unresolved V genes explain less than half, and the rest is unexplained. The sample profile shows approximately 300,000 clones; 58% of them were found once. Around 1.7% of the sample belongs to the ten largest clones.

This material consisted of CD4+ T cells sorted from blood, taken at week 24, from a patient treated with tofacitinib. The receptor set was obtained from a human donor with alopecia areata.

This clone occurred a few times. The CDR3 sequence: CSVVEGRETQYF. For the CDR3, the DNA is TGCAGCGTTGTCGAGGGGAGGGAGACCCAGTACTTC. The rearrangement joins TRBV29-1 to TRBJ2-5; D is perhaps TRBD2 (6 bases). The germline V gene encodes CDR1 SQVTM and CDR2 ANQGSEA. This CDR3 has 12 residues. V lost 4 bases and J 5 bases, leaving 11 bases between the germline ends.

This clone was seen more than once but under ten times. The V and J genes are TRBV4-2 and TRBJ2-6, with a weak D call TRBD2 (5 bases). With 1 base removed from V and 0 bases from J, the gap between germline ends came to 7 bases. From germline, CDR1 is LGHNA and CDR2 YNFKEQ. The CDR3 contains 16 residues. Here the CDR3 reads CASSQGGSSGANVLTF. The CDR3 DNA follows: TGTGCCAGCAGCCAAGGAGGGAGCTCTGGGGCCAACGTCCTGACTTTC.

The genes are TRBV11-2 and TRBJ1-2, with D unresolved. Germline lookup yields CDR1 SGHAT and CDR2 FQNNGV. V was shortened by 2 bases and J by 2 bases, with 6 bases between the two germline ends. This CDR3 spans 13 amino acids. The CDR3 region has the DNA TGTGCCAGCAGCTTACCGGGGAACTATGGCTACACCTTC. This encodes CASSLPGNYGYTF.

The genes are TRBV15 and TRBJ2-3, with D perhaps TRBD2 (7 bases). CDR3 length: 15 amino acids. V was trimmed by 1 base and J by 3 bases, leaving 11 bases between them. Germline V gives CDR1 LNHNV, CDR2 YYDKDF (reference sequence). CDR3 nucleotides: TGTGCCACCAGCAGAGGGGGGGGCAGTACAGATACGCAGTATTTT. This gives the protein CATSRGGGSTDTQYF.

With regard to this clone: The sample carries other DNA sequences with the same CDR3. CDR3 coding DNA: TGCAGCGTTGGACAGGGTGGAGAGACCCAGTACTTC. Protein sequence: CSVGQGGETQYF. The chain has TRBV29-1 and TRBJ2-5; TRBD1 matches at 7 bases. This CDR3 comprises 12 residues. V gave up 4 bases and J gave up 4 bases; unmatched junction bases: 3. CDR1 is SQVTM, CDR2 ANQGSEA, per germline.

The V and J genes are TRBV30 and TRBJ1-1, with 7 nucleotides matching TRBD1. The CDR3 length is 13 residues. The junction had 4 bases not matched to a gene; V was cut back by 5 bases and J by 1 base. Germline V gene sequence: CDR1 GTSNPN, CDR2 SVGIG (reference sequence). In DNA form, the CDR3 reads TGTGCCTGGCAAGGGACAGCGAACACTGAAGCTTTCTTT. Translating it yields CAWQGTANTEAFF.

This clone was picked up a small number of times. V is TRBV29-1 and J is TRBJ2-5; TRBD1 aligns across 9 bases. With V trimmed by 4 bases and J by 2 bases, 5 bases remained unmatched. The germline CDR1 and CDR2 sequences are SQVTM and ANQGSEA. CDR3 length: 14 amino acids. Here the CDR3 DNA reads TGCAGCGTTGCCACAGGGGGCGGACAAGAGACCCAGTACTTC. It is translated as CSVATGGGQETQYF.

The genes are TRBV29-1 and TRBJ2-1, with a weak D call TRBD1 (5 bases). Trimming cost V 4 bases and J 11 bases, with 18 bases left between them. Germline CDR1 and CDR2: SQVTM and ANQGSEA. The CDR3 length is 13 residues. The CDR3 DNA is TGCAGCGTTGCTACGACAGATACAATGAAGCAGTTCTTC. Amino acid sequence: CSVATTDTMKQFF.

The sample holds a few counts of this clone. V usage is TRBV2 and J usage is TRBJ2-7, with 11 bases identical to TRBD2. The J segment lost 1 base and the V segment lost 7 bases, leaving 3 bases of the junction unmatched. Per germline, CDR1 SNHLY and CDR2 FYNNEI. The CDR3 has 14 residues. CDR3 sequence: CASNLAGGSYEQYF. The CDR3 coding sequence is TGTGCCAGCAACCTAGCGGGGGGATCCTACGAGCAGTACTTC.

The J gene is TRBJ1-6, the V gene TRBV6-1; D is unclear. CDR3 size: 15 residues. V was cut by 2 bases and J by 4 bases, with 9 bases left in between. Looked up from germline, CDR1 is MNHNS and CDR2 is SASEGT. As DNA, the CDR3 is TGTGCCAGCAGTGAAAGGCAGCTATATAATTCACCCCTCCACTTT. It encodes CASSERQLYNSPLHF.

The chain recombines TRBV18 with TRBJ2-7; TRBD1 aligns across 11 bases. The CDR3 contains 13 residues. Germline V CDR1 and CDR2: KGHSH, LQKENI. The V segment lost 8 bases and the J segment 4 bases; nucleotides outside the gene matches: 4. The CDR3 loop reads CASDGTGGYEQYF. Here the CDR3 DNA reads TGTGCCAGCGACGGGACAGGGGGTTACGAGCAGTACTTC.

This clone was counted once. This chain uses TRBV7-8 with TRBJ1-6; tentatively, D is TRBD1 (5 bases). Trimming removed 1 base from V and 0 bases from J, with 10 bases in between. The CDR3 sequence is 17 residues long. Per the germline V gene, CDR1 is SGHVS and CDR2 is FQNEAQ. CDR3 DNA sequence: TGTGCCAGCAGCTTAGGGCAGGGTGGCTCCTATAATTCACCCCTCCACTTT. Translating gives CASSLGQGGSYNSPLHF.

The V and J genes are TRBV29-1 and TRBJ2-7; 15 bases are a match to TRBD2. The germline V gene has CDR1 SQVTM and CDR2 ANQGSEA. CDR3 length equals 14 residues. V shed 7 bases and J 7 bases; nucleotides not matched to a gene: 8. The CDR3 coding sequence is TGCAGCGCTAGGACTAGCGGGGGGGCCGGAGAGCAGTACTTC. Its protein product is CSARTSGGAGEQYF.

The V gene is TRBV6-5, the J gene TRBJ1-6; no clear D gene. CDR1 and CDR2 (germline): MNHEY, SVGAGI. The CDR3 has 12 residues. V was clipped by 5 bases and J by 7 bases, with 6 bases between them. In DNA form, the CDR3 reads TGTGCCAGCAGTCGACCAAATTCACCCCTCCACTTT. Protein sequence: CASSRPNSPLHF.

V usage is TRBV19 and J usage is TRBJ1-2; TRBD1 aligns across 8 bases. The ends lost 5 bases at V and 1 base at J; junction bases unmatched: 9. The length of the CDR3 is 16 residues. Germline V gives CDR1 LNHDA, CDR2 SQIVND (reference sequence). The CDR3 DNA reads TGTGCCAGTAGTCCGTGGGACAGGACCATTAACTATGGCTACACCTTC. Its protein product is CASSPWDRTINYGYTF.

This clone was detected a few times. At the DNA level, this CDR3 is encoded by other sequences in the same sample as well. This rearrangement joins TRBV28 to TRBJ2-5, with D uncertain. Trimming removed 6 bases from V and 1 base from J, with 3 bases in between. The V gene's germline CDR1 is MDHEN and CDR2 SYDVKM. The CDR3 spans 11 residues. In DNA form, the CDR3 reads TGTGCCAGCAGCTCCCAAGAGACCCAGTACTTC. This translates into CASSSQETQYF.

The chain is built from TRBV28 and TRBJ2-7; TRBD2 agrees at 7 bases. Germline V gene sequence: CDR1 MDHEN, CDR2 SYDVKM. J lost 9 bases, V lost 3 bases, and 2 bases had no gene match. This CDR3 is 11 amino acids long. The CDR3 spells CASSFGGVQYF. The CDR3 coding sequence is TGTGCCAGCAGTTTTGGGGGGGTGCAGTACTTC.

Concerning this clone itself: A read error may account for a junction end that differs from germline. This sequence joins TRBV4-1 and TRBJ2-1; the match to TRBD2 covers 8 bases. Germline V gene data show CDR1 as MGHRA and CDR2 as YSYEKL. CDR3 length equals 14 residues. The CDR3 is CASSTGTREVRRIF. DNA of the CDR3: TGCGCCAGCAGCACCGGGACTAGGGAGGTTCGGCGGATCTTC.

V gene TRBV29-1 combines with J gene TRBJ1-2; perhaps TRBD1 as D (6 bases). The CDR3 consists of 12 residues. Germline lookup yields CDR1 SQVTM and CDR2 ANQGSEA. V gave up 2 bases and J gave up 5 bases, with 9 bases separating them. Here the CDR3 reads CSVEMRGYGYTF. In nucleotides, the CDR3 is TGCAGCGTTGAAATGAGGGGGTATGGCTACACCTTC. Supplemented by reference TRBV29-1 and TRBJ1-2, the full variable domain reads SAVISQKPSRDICQRGTSLTIQCQVDSQVTMMFWYRQQPGQSLTLIATANQGSEATYESGFVIDKFPISRPNLTFSTLTVSNMSPEDSSIYLCSVEMRGYGYTFGSGTRLTVV.

The rearrangement joins TRBV4-1 to TRBJ1-5; possibly TRBD1 for D (6 bases). Trimming removed 5 bases from V and 2 bases from J, with 13 bases in between. This CDR3 has 15 amino acids. Germline CDR1 MGHRA, CDR2 YSYEKL. CDR3 DNA: TGCGCCAGCAGCGCCCGAGCAGGGGGCAATCAGCCCCAGCATTTT. Translated, it gives CASSARAGGNQPQHF.

With regard to this clone: The same CDR3 can be traced to other DNA sequences in this sample. This chain connects TRBV30 to TRBJ2-5; the D is unclear. The CDR3 runs to 13 residues. Trimming cost V 0 bases and J 5 bases, with 10 bases left between them. From germline, CDR1 is GTSNPN and CDR2 SVGIG (reference sequence). CDR3 protein: CAWSVLGGETQYF. Here the CDR3 DNA reads TGTGCCTGGAGTGTCCTGGGCGGTGAGACCCAGTACTTC.